Below are 4 T cell receptor beta chains sequenced from a single sample in a study of blood T cell repertoires in COVID-19 (dated by TCRdb to 2019 to 2021). To prepare the library, the immunoSEQ multiplex PCR assay was applied. TCRdb holds this immuneACCESS table with in-frame rearrangements only. Some clones are missing; in checked studies, unresolved V genes explain under half, and the rest has no known cause. The sample table records around 140,000 clones; 87% of these occur just once. The ten largest clones take up around 6.5% of the sample. The sample comprised peripheral blood. The source is a man older than 75 with acute or convalescent COVID-19.

This chain connects TRBV29-1 to TRBJ2-7; possible D gene TRBD1, 6 bases. V lost 1 base and J 4 bases, leaving 17 bases between the germline ends. The germline V gene encodes CDR1 SQVTM and CDR2 ANQGSEA. This CDR3 has 15 amino acids. This chain's CDR3 is CSVEGSPDRRYEQYF. CDR3 in DNA: TGCAGCGTTGAAGGTTCCCCCGACAGGCGGTACGAGCAGTACTTC.

This clone was observed once. The rearrangement uses TRBV9 and TRBJ2-2, with 9 positions matching TRBD2. This CDR3 is 16 amino acids long. Germline CDR1 reads SGDLS; CDR2 reads YYNGEE. After removal of 3 bases from V and 3 bases from J, the junction contained 6 bases not matched to a gene. In DNA form, the CDR3 reads TGTGCCAGCAGCGGCGGGGGGGGACTCCACACCGGGGAGCTGTTTTTT. Translation: CASSGGGGLHTGELFF.

This chain connects TRBV6-4 to TRBJ1-5; D may be TRBD1 (5 bases). Germline CDR1 MRHNA, CDR2 SNTAGT. CDR3 length: 12 amino acids. Trimming left V 6 bases short and J 3 bases short, with 6 bases between. The chain's CDR3 is CASRTVNQPQHF. The CDR3 DNA reads as TGTGCCAGCAGGACAGTCAATCAGCCCCAGCATTTT.

The chain is built from TRBV7-8 and TRBJ1-2, with TRBD1 matching over 7 bases. V was clipped by 3 bases and J by 5 bases; unmatched bases: 3. The CDR3 consists of 13 residues. CDR1 is SGHVS and CDR2 is FQNEAQ in the germline V gene. CDR3 nucleotide sequence: TGTGCCAGCAGCTTGGGACAGCTGTATGGCTACACCTTC. Protein: CASSLGQLYGYTF.